This T cell receptor (beta chain) was retrieved from a study of Graves' ophthalmopathy and Graves' hyperthyroidism. General observations from the study: For predicting ophthalmopathy progression, the model had nearly 71% sensitivity and roughly 72% specificity. Most thyroid clonotypes with frequency above 0.001 were detected in blood too.

The CDR3 runs 16 residues. CDR1 and CDR2 from the germline V gene are SGHTA and FQGNSA. Unmatched junction bases numbered 9, after V lost 5 bases and J lost 3 bases. As regards this clonotype: Its antigen is unidentified.

Amplified material comprised TCR beta CDR3 regions derived from RNA transcripts. First-round RT-PCR used HTBI primers; second-round multiplex PCR followed. TCRdb re-derived calls from the multiplex PCR reads in MiXCR, one entry per CDR3 protein. The data hold about 1.2 million distinct CDR3 sequences, with 35% to 40% observed a single time. The authors enrolled newly diagnosed hyperthyroidism patients aged 18 to 65 with under 2 months' duration. The evidence that diagnosis relied on was clinical symptoms, serum thyroxine, TRAb, thyroid ultrasound and orbital computed tomography. The chain employs TRBV7-2 and TRBJ1-5; 8 bases line up with TRBD1. Sequencing input: peripheral blood or thyroid tissue (not recorded which). This TCR was sampled from an adult man with Graves' hyperthyroidism. DNA for the CDR3: TGTGCCAGCAGCCCCCGGACAGGGAATGACAATCAGCCCCAGCATTTT. This sequence encodes CASSPRTGNDNQPQHF. Filled out from reference TRBV7-2 and TRBJ1-5, the complete variable domain reads GAGVSQSPSNKVTEKGKDVELRCDPISGHTALYWYRQSLGQGLEFLIYFQGNSAPDKSGLPSDRFSAERTGGSVSTLTIQRTQQEDSAVYLCASSPRTGNDNQPQHFGDGTRLSIL.